One and the same sample provided the 8 T cell receptor beta chains below, sequenced in a study of glioma-infiltrating T cells. The iRepertoire nested amplicon-rescue multiplex PCR amplified TCR alpha and beta CDR3s from RNA. From the multiplex PCR reads, TCRdb called clonotypes with MiXCR, one entry per CDR3 protein. This sample has 300,000 to 450,000 distinct CDR3 sequences; around 38% occur once, and the top ten carry more than 10%. Sequencing was done on a sample of glioma tissue, nonneoplastic brain tissue, or PBMCs (not recorded which). The source of these receptors is a human donor with low-grade glioma or glioblastoma, undergoing nonglioma brain surgery, or in good health (not recorded which).

This chain joins TRBV7-2 and TRBJ2-5, with 7 positions matching TRBD1. Germline CDR1 reads SGHTA; CDR2 reads FQGNSA. V lost 2 bases to trimming and J lost 7 bases; unmatched junction nucleotides: 10. The CDR3 contains 15 residues. The DNA of the CDR3 is TGTGCCAGCAGCTTACTGGGACAGCAAGAAAGGACCCAGTACTTC. Encoded protein: CASSLLGQQERTQYF. Using reference TRBV7-2 and TRBJ2-5 for the parts outside the CDR3, the full variable domain is GAGVSQSPSNKVTEKGKDVELRCDPISGHTALYWYRQSLGQGLEFLIYFQGNSAPDKSGLPSDRFSAERTGGSVSTLTIQRTQQEDSAVYLCASSLLGQQERTQYFGPGTRLLVL.

The chain recombines TRBV3-1 with TRBJ2-3; D call uncertain. This CDR3 has 11 residues. V was trimmed by 1 base and J by 10 bases, leaving 6 bases between them. Looked up from germline, CDR1 is LGHDT and CDR2 is YNNKEL (reference sequence). This chain's CDR3 is CASSQGLAQYF. The CDR3 region has the DNA TGTGCCAGCAGCCAAGGACTGGCGCAGTATTTT.

This clonotype appeared many times. The V call is TRBV25-1, the J call TRBJ2-1; 8 bases line up with TRBD2. The CDR3 has 16 residues. Germline loops: CDR1 MGHDK, CDR2 SYGVNS. Losses at the gene ends were 2 bases for V and 7 bases for J; bases not matched to a gene: 10. The CDR3 spells CASSELRSGSENEQFF. In DNA form, the CDR3 reads TGTGCCAGCAGTGAACTACGAAGCGGGAGCGAGAATGAGCAGTTCTTC. Full variable domain (missing parts from reference TRBV25-1 and TRBJ2-1): EADIYQTPRYLVIGTGKKITLECSQTMGHDKMYWYQQDPGMELHLIHYSYGVNSTEKGDLSSESTVSRIRTEHFPLTLESARPSHTSQYLCASSELRSGSENEQFFGPGTRLTVL.

To note about this clonotype: Given a much more abundant clone one base away, this may be a read error. The V call is TRBV20-1, the J call TRBJ1-5; D gene ambiguous. CDR1 DFQATT and CDR2 SNEGSKA come from the germline V gene (reference sequence). This CDR3 comprises 15 residues. V was clipped by 7 bases and J by 2 bases, with 18 bases between them. CDR3 nucleotides: TGCAGTGTTAGTCTCCCGGGCATTGGCAATCAGCCCCAGCATTTT. This gives the protein CSVSLPGIGNQPQHF.

This clonotype was observed a few times. The CDR3 ends on some other residue instead of the conserved phenylalanine or tryptophan, so this is likely a read error. The J gene is TRBJ1-1, the V gene TRBV20-1; a weak D match, TRBD1 (6 bases). The CDR3 sequence is 14 residues long. Germline V gives CDR1 DFQATT, CDR2 SNEGSKA (reference sequence). Between the trimmed V and J ends, which lost 0 bases and 1 base, there was a span of 9 bases. CDR3 sequence (DNA): TGCAGTGCTAGAGAATGGGACAAGAACACTGAAGCTTTCTCT. Protein product: CSAREWDKNTEAFS.

The chain recombines TRBV4-3 with TRBJ2-7; 7 bases are a match to TRBD2. V dropped 0 bases and J dropped 2; count of bases not matched to a gene: 4. CDR1 LGHNA and CDR2 YSLEER come from the germline V gene. The CDR3 is made up of 15 amino acids. The CDR3 protein is CASSQDPRGAYEQYF. The CDR3 region has the DNA TGCGCCAGCAGCCAAGATCCTCGGGGGGCCTACGAGCAGTACTTC.

This clonotype was picked up many times. The chain employs TRBV27 and TRBJ1-5; D possibly corresponds to TRBD1 (6 bases). The CDR3 sequence is 12 residues long. Germline CDR1 MNHEY, CDR2 SMNVEV (reference sequence). V lost 8 bases, J lost 3 bases, and 8 bases lay in between. The CDR3 coding sequence is TGTGCCAGCGGGGGGCACAATCAGCCCCAGCATTTT. It specifies CASGGHNQPQHF.

On this clonotype itself: The final CDR3 position lacks the conserved phenylalanine or tryptophan, pointing to a likely read error. The V gene is TRBV20-1, the J gene TRBJ1-5; 8 nucleotides line up with TRBD1. Germline V gene lookup returns CDR1 DFQATT and CDR2 SNEGSKA (reference sequence). Trimming cost V 3 bases and J 9 bases; bases outside gene matches: 10. The CDR3 runs to 14 residues. The CDR3 reads CSARGTGAHRPQHL. In DNA form, the CDR3 reads TGCAGTGCTAGGGGGACAGGAGCCCATCGGCCCCAGCATCTT.